This entry is about one TCR beta chain. The antigen remains undetermined. The sample belongs to a study of cytomegalovirus exposure and HLA in healthy donors. About the study: Caucasian-associated ancestry cluster membership applied to about 80% of 300 to 450 genotyped donors.

The study's findings and limits: CMV serostatus was the sole immune exposure information available. 87-base-pair reads could not separate some V segments, including TRBV6-2 and TRBV6-3. After further analysis at a later stage, 15,000 to 20,000 TCR beta sequences were associated with HLA alleles at 0.05 false discovery rate.

Researchers ran the PCR with 60 Vbeta and 13 Jbeta primers. The assay was immunoSEQ multiplex PCR, and TCRdb's table has in-frame clones only and misses some. The table lists a few hundred thousand clones, about 86% of them singletons. Looked up from germline, CDR1 is SEHNR and CDR2 is FQNEAQ (reference sequence). The CDR3 loop spans 14 amino acids. V lost 1 base to trimming and J lost 4 bases, with 7 bases between them. The clonotype originates from a woman in her sixties in good health and CMV-seropositive. This chain uses TRBV7-9 with TRBJ2-2; D not resolved. Material: PBMCs. In DNA, the CDR3 is TGTGCCAGCAGCTTAGTCCTTTTCACCGGGGAGCTGTTTTTT. Encoded protein: CASSLVLFTGELFF.